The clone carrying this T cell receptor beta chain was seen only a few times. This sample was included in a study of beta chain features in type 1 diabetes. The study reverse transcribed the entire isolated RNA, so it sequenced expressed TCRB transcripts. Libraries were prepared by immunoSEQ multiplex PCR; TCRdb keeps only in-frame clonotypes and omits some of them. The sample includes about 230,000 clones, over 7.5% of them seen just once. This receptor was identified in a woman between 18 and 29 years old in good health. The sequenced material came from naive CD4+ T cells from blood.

CDR3 DNA: TGTGCCTGGAAGGGGCGCTATAATCAGCCCCAGCATTTT. Translating gives CAWKGRYNQPQHF. This chain joins TRBV30 and TRBJ1-5, with D tentatively TRBD1 (5 bases). Germline assignment: CDR1 GTSNPN and CDR2 SVGIG (reference sequence). The germline V and J ends were trimmed by 4 bases and 4 bases, with 11 bases remaining between them. The CDR3 contains 13 residues.